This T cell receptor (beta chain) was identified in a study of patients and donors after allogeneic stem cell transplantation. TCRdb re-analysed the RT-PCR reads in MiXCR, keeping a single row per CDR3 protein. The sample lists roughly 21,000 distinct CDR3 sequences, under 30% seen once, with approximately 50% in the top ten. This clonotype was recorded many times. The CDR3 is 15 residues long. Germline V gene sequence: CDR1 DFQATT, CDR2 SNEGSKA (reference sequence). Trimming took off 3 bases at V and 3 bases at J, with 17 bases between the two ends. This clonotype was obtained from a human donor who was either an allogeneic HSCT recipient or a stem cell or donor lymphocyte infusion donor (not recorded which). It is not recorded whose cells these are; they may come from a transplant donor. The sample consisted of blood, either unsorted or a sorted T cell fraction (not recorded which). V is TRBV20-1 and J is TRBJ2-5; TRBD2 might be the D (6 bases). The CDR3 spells CSASSPEGRKETQYF. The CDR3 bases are TGCAGTGCTAGCAGCCCGGAGGGGAGGAAAGAGACCCAGTACTTC.